The 17 T cell receptor beta chains presented below share a single source sample, sequenced in a study of cytomegalovirus exposure and HLA in healthy donors. The study ran its PCR with 60 Vbeta and 13 Jbeta primers. Some clones are missing from TCRdb's copy, which holds only in-frame ones; the method was immunoSEQ multiplex PCR. The data contain approximately 130,000 clones, approximately 85% of them singletons. The sample consisted of PBMCs. The source of these receptors is a woman aged 30 to 39 in good health and CMV-seropositive.

V usage is TRBV30 and J usage is TRBJ2-5; D is perhaps TRBD2 (7 bases). Germline V lookup: CDR1 GTSNPN, CDR2 SVGIG (reference sequence). The CDR3 has 16 amino acids. With 2 bases removed from V and 2 bases from J, the gap between germline ends came to 18 bases. CDR3 amino acids: CAWSPLLGGGQETQYF. CDR3 DNA: TGTGCCTGGAGTCCCCTACTAGGGGGGGGGCAAGAGACCCAGTACTTC.

The V and J genes are TRBV5-1 and TRBJ1-1; D remains unclear. The CDR3 consists of 14 residues. The V end was cut by 0 bases, the J end by 1 base, with 7 bases between. Germline-derived CDR1 and CDR2 are SGHRS and YFSETQ. The CDR3 spells CASSLEAGNTEAFF. CDR3 sequence (DNA): TGCGCCAGCAGCTTGGAAGCCGGGAACACTGAAGCTTTCTTT.

This clone was seen once. V usage is TRBV6-1 and J usage is TRBJ1-6, with a weak D call TRBD1 (5 bases). Germline CDR1 and CDR2: MNHNS and SASEGT. CDR3 length: 15 amino acids. CDR3 in amino acids: CTPPHLDKYNSPLHF. CDR3 bases: TGTACCCCCCCCCATTTGGACAAGTATAATTCACCCCTCCACTTT.

In this sample, this clone turned up a few times. The V gene is TRBV9, the J gene TRBJ2-5; the match to TRBD2 covers 8 bases. CDR1 is SGDLS and CDR2 is YYNGEE in the germline V gene. V lost 3 bases, J lost 5 bases, and 12 bases stayed unmatched. The CDR3 contains 16 residues. This chain's CDR3 is CASSGLEAGGWETQYF. CDR3 bases: TGTGCCAGCAGCGGGCTCGAGGCGGGGGGATGGGAGACCCAGTACTTC. The variable domain in full, with the rest retrieved from reference TRBV9 and TRBJ2-5, is DSGVTQTPKHLITATGQRVTLRCSPRSGDLSVYWYQQSLDQGLQFLIQYYNGEERAKGNILERFSAQQFPDLHSELNLSSLELGDSALYFCASSGLEAGGWETQYFGPGTRLLVL.

The chain uses TRBV28 and TRBJ2-7, with 11 bases fitting TRBD2. The CDR3 has 15 amino acids. J lost 3 bases, V lost 2 bases, and 3 bases had no gene match. Germline lookup yields CDR1 MDHEN and CDR2 SYDVKM. This CDR3 reads CASSLGGTSGYEQYF. CDR3 nucleotides: TGTGCCAGCAGTTTAGGCGGGACTAGCGGCTACGAGCAGTACTTC.

This clone turned up a few times. This chain links TRBV5-4 with TRBJ1-3; D unclear. The CDR3 consists of 14 residues. V dropped 0 bases and J dropped 1 base, with 5 bases sitting between them. CDR1 is SGHNT and CDR2 is YYREEE in the germline V gene (reference sequence). This CDR3 reads CASSLAGSGNTIYF. The CDR3 DNA follows: TGTGCCAGCAGCTTGGCGGGATCTGGAAACACCATATATTTT.

The J gene is TRBJ1-5, the V gene TRBV29-1; D is possibly TRBD1 (5 bases). The V end was cut by 4 bases, the J end by 0 bases, with 7 bases between. The CDR3 consists of 13 residues. The germline V gene encodes CDR1 SQVTM and CDR2 ANQGSEA. The CDR3 loop is CSVGGGSNQPQHF. The DNA for the CDR3 is TGCAGCGTTGGGGGGGGTAGCAATCAGCCCCAGCATTTT.

The chain uses TRBV4-1 and TRBJ1-1; D might be TRBD1 (5 bases). Germline CDR1 is MGHRA and CDR2 is YSYEKL. This CDR3 has 15 amino acids. With 4 bases removed from V and 1 base from J, the gap between germline ends came to 13 bases. The CDR3 loop is CASSRGAGSNTEAFF. The DNA of the CDR3 is TGCGCCAGCAGCCGCGGGGCGGGTTCGAACACTGAAGCTTTCTTT.

V is TRBV19 and J is TRBJ1-1; D perhaps matches TRBD1 (6 bases). V lost 6 bases and J 2 bases, leaving 16 bases between the germline ends. This CDR3 comprises 15 residues. Germline CDR1 reads LNHDA; CDR2 reads SQIVND (reference sequence). The CDR3 loop is CASSLLQGSNTEAFF. In DNA form, the CDR3 reads TGTGCCAGTAGCCTCCTACAGGGAAGTAACACTGAAGCTTTCTTT. Supplemented by reference TRBV19 and TRBJ1-1, the full variable domain reads DGGITQSPKYLFRKEGQNVTLSCEQNLNHDAMYWYRQDPGQGLRLIYYSQIVNDFQKGDIAEGYSVSREKKESFPLTVTSAQKNPTAFYLCASSLLQGSNTEAFFGQGTRLTVV.

This clone was recorded once. The J gene is TRBJ1-2, the V gene TRBV28; D gene uncertain. In germline, CDR1 is MDHEN, CDR2 SYDVKM. V was pared by 1 base and J by 4 bases, with 10 bases between. The CDR3 totals 14 residues. The CDR3 loop is CASSLYGGSYGYTF. CDR3 bases: TGTGCCAGCAGTTTATATGGCGGAAGCTATGGCTACACCTTC.

The rearrangement links TRBV7-3 to TRBJ2-1; 10 bases line up with TRBD2. Germline V gene sequence: CDR1 SGHTA, CDR2 FQGTGA. The CDR3 has 16 amino acids. With 5 bases clipped from V and 8 bases from J, the junction kept 12 bases outside the gene matches. CDR3 loop: CASSTTLAGGGYEQFF. The CDR3 DNA follows: TGTGCCAGCAGCACAACTTTAGCGGGGGGAGGGTATGAGCAGTTCTTC.

This clone was recorded only once. The chain employs TRBV5-4 and TRBJ2-5, with TRBD2 as a possible D gene (6 bases). This CDR3 region has 16 residues. Deletions cut 2 bases from V and 4 bases from J, with 18 bases between. CDR1 is SGHNT, CDR2 YYREEE, per germline (reference sequence). The CDR3: CASSLQTSIWVETQYF. DNA of the CDR3: TGTGCCAGCAGCTTACAAACTAGCATTTGGGTAGAGACCCAGTACTTC.

The chain carries TRBV15 and TRBJ2-2; 10 bases align to TRBD2. Per the germline V gene, CDR1 is LNHNV and CDR2 is YYDKDF (reference sequence). The CDR3 runs 15 residues. J gave up 10 bases and V 0 bases, and 5 bases lay outside the gene matches. The DNA for the CDR3 is TGTGCCACCAGCAGAGATACTAGCGGGGATGCGGAGCTGTTTTTT. The encoded protein is CATSRDTSGDAELFF.

The chain recombines TRBV28 with TRBJ1-5, with TRBD1 as a possible D gene (5 bases). The germline V gene has CDR1 MDHEN and CDR2 SYDVKM. Trimming removed 3 bases from V and 0 bases from J, with 12 bases in between. The CDR3 extends over 16 amino acids. CDR3 loop: CASSLSGHYSNQPQHF. The CDR3 coding sequence is TGTGCCAGCAGTTTGAGTGGACACTATAGCAATCAGCCCCAGCATTTT.

V is TRBV25-1 and J is TRBJ1-3, with D perhaps TRBD1 (5 bases). The germline CDR1 and CDR2 sequences are MGHDK and SYGVNS. Between the trimmed V and J ends, which lost 3 bases and 2 bases, there was a span of 11 bases. CDR3 length: 15 amino acids. The CDR3 is CASSEAGVAGNTIYF. The CDR3 DNA follows: TGTGCCAGCAGTGAGGCGGGGGTGGCTGGAAACACCATATATTTT.

The chain has TRBV6-6 and TRBJ2-7, with 11 bases identical to TRBD2. The germline CDR1 and CDR2 sequences are MNHNY and SVGAGI (reference sequence). The V segment lost 6 bases and the J segment 4 bases; nucleotides outside the gene matches: 2. This CDR3 has 13 amino acids. The CDR3, as DNA: TGTGCCAGCAGGACTAGCGGGACTTACGAGCAGTACTTC. Protein sequence: CASRTSGTYEQYF.

This chain connects TRBV18 to TRBJ2-7, with 9 bases fitting TRBD1. The CDR3 totals 14 residues. Looked up from germline, CDR1 is KGHSH and CDR2 is LQKENI. J was trimmed by 6 bases and V by 5 bases; bases with no gene match: 8. CDR3 sequence reads: CASSTGQGRAEQYF. CDR3 DNA sequence: TGTGCCAGCTCAACGGGACAGGGAAGGGCCGAGCAGTACTTC.